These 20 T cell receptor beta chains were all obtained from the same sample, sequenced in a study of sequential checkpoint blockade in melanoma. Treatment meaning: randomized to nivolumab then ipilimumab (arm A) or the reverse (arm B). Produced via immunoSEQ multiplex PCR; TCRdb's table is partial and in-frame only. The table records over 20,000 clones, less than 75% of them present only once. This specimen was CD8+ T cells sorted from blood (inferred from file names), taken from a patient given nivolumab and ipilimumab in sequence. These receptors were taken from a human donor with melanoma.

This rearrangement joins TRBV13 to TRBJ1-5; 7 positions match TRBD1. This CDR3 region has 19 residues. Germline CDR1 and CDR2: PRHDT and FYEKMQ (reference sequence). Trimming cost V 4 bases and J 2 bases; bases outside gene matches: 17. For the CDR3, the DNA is TGTGCCAGCAGCTCCCGACGGACAGGCGGGGAAGAGGGCAATCAGCCCCAGCATTTT. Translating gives CASSSRRTGGEEGNQPQHF. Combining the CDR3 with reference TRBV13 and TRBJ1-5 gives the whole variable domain AAGVIQSPRHLIKEKRETATLKCYPIPRHDTVYWYQQGPGQDPQFLISFYEKMQSDKGSIPDRFSAQQFSDYHSELNMSSLELGDSALYFCASSSRRTGGEEGNQPQHFGDGTRLSIL.

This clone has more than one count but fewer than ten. The DNA of the CDR3 is TGTGCCAGCAGCACTGGACAGAGTAATCAGCCCCAGCATTTT. Amino acids: CASSTGQSNQPQHF. The chain links TRBV7-9 to TRBJ1-5; tentative D call: TRBD1 (6 bases). Germline assignment: CDR1 SEHNR and CDR2 FQNEAQ (reference sequence). V gave up 5 bases and J gave up 4 bases, with 12 bases separating them. The CDR3 is made up of 14 amino acids.

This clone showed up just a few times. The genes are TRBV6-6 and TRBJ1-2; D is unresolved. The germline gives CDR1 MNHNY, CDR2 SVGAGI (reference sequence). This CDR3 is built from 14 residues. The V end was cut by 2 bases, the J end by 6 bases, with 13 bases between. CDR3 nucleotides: TGTGCCAGCAGTTACGTGCGGGAAGGAGATGGCTACACCTTC. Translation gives CASSYVREGDGYTF.

The CDR3: CATSRDRGEGTEAFF. The DNA of the CDR3 is TGTGCCACCAGCAGAGATCGGGGGGAGGGCACTGAAGCTTTCTTT. V and J are TRBV15 and TRBJ1-1; TRBD1 might be the D (5 bases). Germline loops: CDR1 LNHNV, CDR2 YYDKDF (reference sequence). The CDR3 is 15 amino acids. Trimming removed 0 bases from V and 4 bases from J, with 12 bases in between.

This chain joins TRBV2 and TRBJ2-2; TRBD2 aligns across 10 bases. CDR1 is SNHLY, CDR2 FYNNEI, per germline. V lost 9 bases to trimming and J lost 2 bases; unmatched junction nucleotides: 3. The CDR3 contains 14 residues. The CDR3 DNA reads TGTGCCAGTAGCGGGGGGTTTAACACCGGGGAGCTGTTTTTT. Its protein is CASSGGFNTGELFF.

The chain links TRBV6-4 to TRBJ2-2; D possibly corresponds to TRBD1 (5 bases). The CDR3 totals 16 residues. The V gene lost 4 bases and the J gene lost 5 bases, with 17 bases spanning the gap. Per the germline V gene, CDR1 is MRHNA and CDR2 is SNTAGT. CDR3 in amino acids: CASSATVGPRTGELFF. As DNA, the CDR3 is TGTGCCAGCAGTGCCACCGTGGGGCCGAGAACCGGGGAGCTGTTTTTT.

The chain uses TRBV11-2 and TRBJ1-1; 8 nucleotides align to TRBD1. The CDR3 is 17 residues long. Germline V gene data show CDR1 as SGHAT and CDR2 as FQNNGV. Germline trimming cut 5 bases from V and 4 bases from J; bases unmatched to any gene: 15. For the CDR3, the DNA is TGTGCCAGCAGCGCCTGGCCCGGGACAGGCAAACTCACTGAAGCTTTCTTT. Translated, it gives CASSAWPGTGKLTEAFF.

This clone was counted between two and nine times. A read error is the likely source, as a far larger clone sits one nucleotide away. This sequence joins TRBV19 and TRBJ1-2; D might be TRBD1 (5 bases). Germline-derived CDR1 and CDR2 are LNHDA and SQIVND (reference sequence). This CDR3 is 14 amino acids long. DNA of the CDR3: TGTGCCAGTGCTGACAGACCCCTTAACTATGGCTGCACCTTC. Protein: CASADRPLNYGCTF.

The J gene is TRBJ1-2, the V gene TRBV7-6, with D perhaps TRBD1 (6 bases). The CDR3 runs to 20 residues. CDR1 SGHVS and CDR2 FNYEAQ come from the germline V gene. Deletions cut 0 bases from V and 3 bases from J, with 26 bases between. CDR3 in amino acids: CASSLAERGRGGVWHYGYTF. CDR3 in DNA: TGTGCCAGCAGCTTAGCGGAGCGGGGTAGGGGGGGTGTTTGGCACTATGGCTACACCTTC.

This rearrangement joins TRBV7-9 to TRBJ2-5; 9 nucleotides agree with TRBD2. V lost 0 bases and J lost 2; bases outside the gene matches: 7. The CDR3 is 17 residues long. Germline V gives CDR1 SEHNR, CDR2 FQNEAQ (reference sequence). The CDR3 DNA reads TGTGCCAGCAGCTTAGCGGGTAGCGGGGGCGGACAAGAGACCCAGTACTTC. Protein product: CASSLAGSGGGQETQYF. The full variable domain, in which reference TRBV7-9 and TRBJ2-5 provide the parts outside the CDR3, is DTGVSQNPRHKITKRGQNVTFRCDPISEHNRLYWYRQTLGQGPEFLTYFQNEAQLEKSRLLSDRFSAERPKGSFSTLEIQRTEQGDSAMYLCASSLAGSGGGQETQYFGPGTRLLVL.

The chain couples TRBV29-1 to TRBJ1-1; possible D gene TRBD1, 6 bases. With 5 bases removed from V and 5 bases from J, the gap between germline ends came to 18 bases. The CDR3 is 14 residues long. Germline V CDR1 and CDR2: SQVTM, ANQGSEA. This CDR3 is CSVSGLEGQTEAFF. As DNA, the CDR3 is TGCAGCGTTTCCGGGCTAGAGGGACAAACTGAAGCTTTCTTT.

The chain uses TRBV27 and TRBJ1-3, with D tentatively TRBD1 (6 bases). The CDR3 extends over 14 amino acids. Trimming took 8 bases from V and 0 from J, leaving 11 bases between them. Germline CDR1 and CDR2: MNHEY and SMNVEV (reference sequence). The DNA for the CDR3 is TGTGCCAGCTCTCGCAGGGGCTCTGGAAACACCATATATTTT. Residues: CASSRRGSGNTIYF.

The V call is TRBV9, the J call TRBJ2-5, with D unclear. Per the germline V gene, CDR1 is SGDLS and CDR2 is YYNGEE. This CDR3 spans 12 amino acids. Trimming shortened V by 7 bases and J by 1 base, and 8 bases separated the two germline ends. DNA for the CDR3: TGTGCCAGCTCTGACTTCCAAGAGACCCAGTACTTC. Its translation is CASSDFQETQYF.

The CDR3 loop is CASSDPGWYEQYF. The CDR3 coding sequence is TGTGCCAGCAGTGACCCAGGGTGGTACGAGCAGTACTTC. The J gene is TRBJ2-7, the V gene TRBV2; a possible D gene is TRBD1 (5 bases). Trimming removed 3 bases from V and 4 bases from J, with 10 bases in between. CDR3 length: 13 residues. Germline values: CDR1 SNHLY, CDR2 FYNNEI.

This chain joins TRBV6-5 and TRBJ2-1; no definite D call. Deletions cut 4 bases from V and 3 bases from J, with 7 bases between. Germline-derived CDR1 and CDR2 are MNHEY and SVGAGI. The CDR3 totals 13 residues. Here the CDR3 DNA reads TGTGCCAGCAGTTCCTCCAGCTACAATGAGCAGTTCTTC. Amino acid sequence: CASSSSSYNEQFF.

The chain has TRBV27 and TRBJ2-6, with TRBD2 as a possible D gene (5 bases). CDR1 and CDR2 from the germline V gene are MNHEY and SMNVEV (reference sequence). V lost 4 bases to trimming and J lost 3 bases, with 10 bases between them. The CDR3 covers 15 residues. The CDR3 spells CASSYAEDGANVLTF. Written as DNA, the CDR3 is TGTGCCAGCAGTTACGCGGAGGATGGGGCCAACGTCCTGACTTTC.

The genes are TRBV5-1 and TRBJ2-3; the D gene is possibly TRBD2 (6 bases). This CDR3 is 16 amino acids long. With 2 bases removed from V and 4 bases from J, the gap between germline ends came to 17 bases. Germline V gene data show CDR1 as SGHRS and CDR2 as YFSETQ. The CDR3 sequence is CASSFRWREWADTQYF. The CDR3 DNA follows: TGCGCCAGCAGCTTTCGATGGAGGGAGTGGGCAGATACGCAGTATTTT.

Written as DNA, the CDR3 is TGTGCCAGCAGCGGTAGGACAAGGTACGAGCAGTACTTC. Translation gives CASSGRTRYEQYF. The chain joins TRBV7-9 to TRBJ2-7; a possible D gene is TRBD1 (5 bases). The germline V gene has CDR1 SEHNR and CDR2 FQNEAQ (reference sequence). CDR3 size: 13 residues. V lost 5 bases and J 4 bases, leaving 12 bases between the germline ends.

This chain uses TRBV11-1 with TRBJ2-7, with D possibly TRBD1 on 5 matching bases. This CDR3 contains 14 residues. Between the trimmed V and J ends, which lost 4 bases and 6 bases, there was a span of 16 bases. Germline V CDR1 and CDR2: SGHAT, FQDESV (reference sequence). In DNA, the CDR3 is TGTGCCAGCAGCTCCTGGGGCAATAGGGGCGAGCAGTACTTC. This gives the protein CASSSWGNRGEQYF.

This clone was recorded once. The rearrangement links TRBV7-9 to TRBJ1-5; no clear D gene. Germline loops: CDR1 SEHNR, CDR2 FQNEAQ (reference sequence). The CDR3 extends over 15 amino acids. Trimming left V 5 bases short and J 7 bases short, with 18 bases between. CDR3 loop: CASSHEGFQGQPQHF. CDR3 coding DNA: TGTGCCAGCAGCCACGAGGGTTTCCAAGGGCAGCCCCAGCATTTT.